This passage covers 27 T cell receptor beta chains from one sample sequenced in a study of siplizumab effects on memory and regulatory T cells. Assay: immunoSEQ multiplex PCR; the TCRdb copy retains only in-frame clones and omits some. The profile shows some 88,000 clones, 85% to 90% of them singletons. Material: CD4+ T cells sorted from blood. The source is a human donor in good health.

The chain joins TRBV30 to TRBJ1-2, with D perhaps matching TRBD1 (5 bases). The CDR3 loop spans 12 amino acids. Trimming stripped 0 bases from V and 5 bases from J, with 7 bases between. Germline CDR1 and CDR2: GTSNPN and SVGIG (reference sequence). The CDR3 bases are TGTGCCTGGAGTGTATGGGGGTATGGCTACACCTTC. Translation gives CAWSVWGYGYTF.

CDR3 sequence (DNA): TGTGCCAGCAGCAACCTAGGGACACCTGGGGGCACTGAAGCTTTCTTT. Its protein is CASSNLGTPGGTEAFF. The chain uses TRBV7-2 and TRBJ1-1; tentatively, D is TRBD1 (6 bases). Germline loops: CDR1 SGHTA, CDR2 FQGNSA. V was cut by 5 bases and J by 4 bases, with 20 bases left in between. The CDR3 sequence is 16 residues long.

This clone appeared once. J is TRBJ1-5 and V is TRBV6-5, with D tentatively TRBD1 (6 bases). CDR3 length: 15 amino acids. The V and J ends lost 6 bases and 4 bases respectively, with 16 bases between them. Germline V lookup: CDR1 MNHEY, CDR2 SVGAGI. The CDR3 loop reads CASSSSQGFNQPQHF. In nucleotides, the CDR3 is TGTGCCAGCAGCTCCTCACAGGGATTTAATCAGCCCCAGCATTTT.

This chain connects TRBV11-3 to TRBJ2-7; perhaps TRBD2 as D (5 bases). Per germline, CDR1 SGHNT and CDR2 YENEEA. V lost 2 bases to trimming and J lost 4 bases, with 15 bases between them. The CDR3 length is 15 residues. In DNA form, the CDR3 reads TGTGCCAGCAGCTTAATAGGACTCCCGGGATACGAGCAGTACTTC. Its translation: CASSLIGLPGYEQYF. The full variable domain, with the rest looked up from reference TRBV11-3 and TRBJ2-7, is EAGVVQSPRYKIIEKKQPVAFWCNPISGHNTLYWYLQNLGQGPELLIRYENEEAVDDSQLPKDRFSAERLKGVDSTLKIQPAELGDSAVYLCASSLIGLPGYEQYFGPGTRLTVT.

V is TRBV7-9 and J is TRBJ2-7, with 9 bases fitting TRBD2. Trimming removed 5 bases from V and 5 bases from J; junction bases left unmatched: 10. The CDR3 loop spans 15 amino acids. Germline CDR1 SEHNR, CDR2 FQNEAQ (reference sequence). The CDR3 DNA follows: TGTGCCAGCAGCCCGGGGGGGCTAGCGGGAAACGAGCAGTACTTC. This gives the protein CASSPGGLAGNEQYF.

The chain uses TRBV30 and TRBJ1-3; unclear D gene. The CDR3 extends over 15 amino acids. The germline V and J ends were trimmed by 5 bases and 0 bases, with 14 bases remaining between them. Germline V CDR1 and CDR2: GTSNPN, SVGIG (reference sequence). CDR3 sequence (DNA): TGTGCCTGGGTACCTCTCCAGAGCTCTGGAAACACCATATATTTT. Translated, it gives CAWVPLQSSGNTIYF.

The chain uses TRBV4-2 and TRBJ2-7, with TRBD1 matching 11 bases. Germline V CDR1 and CDR2: LGHNA, YNFKEQ. The junction had 10 bases not matched to a gene; V was cut back by 3 bases and J by 3 bases. The CDR3 consists of 17 residues. CDR3 nucleotide sequence: TGTGCCAGCAGCCAGCTCCCAGGGACAGGGGGGTACTACGAGCAGTACTTC. Translated: CASSQLPGTGGYYEQYF.

The chain combines TRBV9 with TRBJ2-7; a possible D gene is TRBD2 (6 bases). V lost 4 bases to trimming and J lost 0 bases, with 11 bases between them. Germline V gene data show CDR1 as SGDLS and CDR2 as YYNGEE. The length of the CDR3 is 14 residues. The CDR3 sequence is CASSPLAGSYEQYF. The CDR3 bases are TGTGCCAGCAGCCCACTAGCAGGCTCCTACGAGCAGTACTTC.

This clone came up once. The V gene is TRBV10-3, the J gene TRBJ2-1; 8 nucleotides align to TRBD2. From germline, CDR1 is ENHRY and CDR2 SYGVKD. This CDR3 has 13 amino acids. The V segment lost 9 bases and the J segment 5 bases; nucleotides outside the gene matches: 6. The DNA for the CDR3 is TGTGCCATACTAGCGGCAACGAACAATGAGCAGTTCTTC. Amino acid sequence: CAILAATNNEQFF.

The rearrangement links TRBV28 to TRBJ2-1, with TRBD1 matching 8 bases. With 5 bases clipped from V and 6 bases from J, the junction kept 9 bases outside the gene matches. CDR1 and CDR2 (germline): MDHEN, SYDVKM. This CDR3 region has 15 residues. CDR3 protein: CASSPTGVGTNEQFF. In nucleotides, the CDR3 is TGTGCCAGCAGTCCGACAGGGGTCGGTACCAATGAGCAGTTCTTC.

This clone was counted between two and nine times. V gene TRBV7-2 combines with J gene TRBJ1-4, with a weak D call TRBD1 (6 bases). V shed 5 bases and J shed 4 bases, with 8 bases lying between them. Per the germline V gene, CDR1 is SGHTA and CDR2 is FQGNSA. This CDR3 region has 13 residues. In nucleotides, the CDR3 is TGTGCCAGCAGCCGGGACAATAATGAAAAACTGTTTTTT. Residues: CASSRDNNEKLFF.

The genes are TRBV30 and TRBJ1-2; 8 positions match TRBD1. This CDR3 is built from 13 residues. The ends lost 3 bases at V and 5 bases at J; junction bases unmatched: 5. Germline loops: CDR1 GTSNPN, CDR2 SVGIG (reference sequence). CDR3 nucleotide sequence: TGTGCCTGGAGGAGGGACAGGCCTTATGGCTACACCTTC. It yields the protein CAWRRDRPYGYTF. The full variable domain, in which reference TRBV30 and TRBJ1-2 provide the parts outside the CDR3, is SQTIHQWPATLVQPVGSPLSLECTVEGTSNPNLYWYRQAAGRGLQLLFYSVGIGQISSEVPQNLSASRPQDRQFILSSKKLLLSDSGFYLCAWRRDRPYGYTFGSGTRLTVV.

J is TRBJ1-5 and V is TRBV29-1, with unresolved D. This CDR3 has 13 residues. Germline-derived CDR1 and CDR2 are SQVTM and ANQGSEA. Trimming took 4 bases from V and 0 from J, leaving 7 bases between them. In nucleotides, the CDR3 is TGCAGCGTTGCGGAGAATAGCAATCAGCCCCAGCATTTT. Protein product: CSVAENSNQPQHF.

The chain has TRBV9 and TRBJ2-1; the match to TRBD2 covers 12 bases. The CDR3 length is 15 residues. Germline V gene lookup returns CDR1 SGDLS and CDR2 YYNGEE. The V gene end was trimmed by 3 bases and the J gene end by 4 bases; junction bases not matched to a gene: 2. In DNA, the CDR3 is TGTGCCAGCAGCGGGACTAGCGGGATATACAATGAGCAGTTCTTC. It translates to CASSGTSGIYNEQFF.

This clone appeared once. The rearrangement joins TRBV5-1 to TRBJ1-2; no firm D call. Germline V gene sequence: CDR1 SGHRS, CDR2 YFSETQ. The CDR3 length is 14 residues. Trimming took off 0 bases at V and 4 bases at J, with 10 bases between the two ends. The CDR3 spells CASSLGAISYGYTF. As DNA, the CDR3 is TGCGCCAGCAGCTTGGGGGCGATAAGCTATGGCTACACCTTC.

V usage is TRBV5-1 and J usage is TRBJ2-3; D uncertain. V was shortened by 0 bases and J by 2 bases, with 10 bases between the two germline ends. This CDR3 spans 15 amino acids. Germline values: CDR1 SGHRS, CDR2 YFSETQ. CDR3 DNA sequence: TGCGCCAGCAGCTTGGCTAGTCGGAACACAGATACGCAGTATTTT. This gives the protein CASSLASRNTDTQYF.

Of note for this clone: The sample holds other DNA sequences that translate to the same CDR3. The chain is built from TRBV11-2 and TRBJ2-7; 10 nucleotides align to TRBD2. This CDR3 contains 15 residues. Germline lookup yields CDR1 SGHAT and CDR2 FQNNGV. With 1 base clipped from V and 0 bases from J, the junction kept 0 bases outside the gene matches. CDR3 sequence (DNA): TGTGCCAGCAGCTTAGGGACTAGCGGCTCCTACGAGCAGTACTTC. Translation: CASSLGTSGSYEQYF.

This clone was seen a few times. The V call is TRBV4-1, the J call TRBJ1-1, with D tentatively TRBD1 (5 bases). V was clipped by 0 bases and J by 2 bases, with 7 bases between them. In germline, CDR1 is MGHRA, CDR2 YSYEKL. CDR3 length: 14 residues. CDR3 amino acids: CASSQEGLNTEAFF. The CDR3 bases are TGCGCCAGCAGCCAAGAGGGGCTAAACACTGAAGCTTTCTTT.

The V and J genes are TRBV10-3 and TRBJ2-1; D is unclear. The CDR3 is 14 amino acids. Germline V lookup: CDR1 ENHRY, CDR2 SYGVKD. The V end lost 10 bases, the J end lost 3 bases, and 16 bases lay between the germline ends. CDR3 sequence (DNA): TGTGCCACCGCCGGGTCCGCCTTCTACAATGAGCAGTTCTTC. Protein sequence: CATAGSAFYNEQFF.

The chain joins TRBV4-1 to TRBJ2-7, with 11 bases that match TRBD2. The CDR3 totals 16 residues. With V trimmed by 4 bases and J by 1 base, 6 bases remained unmatched. Germline CDR1 reads MGHRA; CDR2 reads YSYEKL. Written as DNA, the CDR3 is TGCGCCAGCAGCCGCTCCGGGACTAGCGGTTCCTACGAGCAGTACTTC. It specifies CASSRSGTSGSYEQYF.

The V call is TRBV5-8, the J call TRBJ1-4; tentatively, D is TRBD1 (5 bases). Germline V gives CDR1 SGHTS, CDR2 YDEGEE. Trimming pared 5 bases from V and 8 bases from J, leaving 16 bases between. This CDR3 has 14 residues. Here the CDR3 DNA reads TGTGCCAGCAGTTTAAGGGACGGTCTGGAAAAACTGTTTTTT. As protein: CASSLRDGLEKLFF.

The V call is TRBV7-9, the J call TRBJ1-2; 7 bases map to TRBD1. The CDR3 contains 14 residues. The junction had 9 bases not matched to a gene; V was cut back by 5 bases and J by 6 bases. Germline V gives CDR1 SEHNR, CDR2 FQNEAQ (reference sequence). CDR3 nucleotide sequence: TGTGCCAGCAGCATCGATGCAGGGGGTGATGGCTACACCTTC. Translating it yields CASSIDAGGDGYTF. The full variable domain, with the rest looked up from reference TRBV7-9 and TRBJ1-2, is DTGVSQNPRHKITKRGQNVTFRCDPISEHNRLYWYRQTLGQGPEFLTYFQNEAQLEKSRLLSDRFSAERPKGSFSTLEIQRTEQGDSAMYLCASSIDAGGDGYTFGSGTRLTVV.

The genes are TRBV19 and TRBJ2-1, with 9 bases that match TRBD1. V was clipped by 7 bases and J by 7 bases; unmatched bases: 8. The CDR3 loop spans 14 amino acids. Germline CDR1 LNHDA, CDR2 SQIVND (reference sequence). The CDR3, as DNA: TGTGCCAGTAACCTCGGACAGGGGATAAATGAGCAGTTCTTC. Encoded protein: CASNLGQGINEQFF. Variable domain in full (rest from reference TRBV19 and TRBJ2-1): DGGITQSPKYLFRKEGQNVTLSCEQNLNHDAMYWYRQDPGQGLRLIYYSQIVNDFQKGDIAEGYSVSREKKESFPLTVTSAQKNPTAFYLCASNLGQGINEQFFGPGTRLTVL.

The V call is TRBV28, the J call TRBJ1-4; D gene unclear. The CDR3 extends over 13 amino acids. In germline, CDR1 is MDHEN, CDR2 SYDVKM. V dropped 1 base and J dropped 0 bases, with 0 bases sitting between them. CDR3 in amino acids: CASSLSTNEKLFF. The CDR3 DNA follows: TGTGCCAGCAGTTTATCAACTAATGAAAAACTGTTTTTT.

V and J are TRBV6-5 and TRBJ2-1; perhaps TRBD2 as D (5 bases). The CDR3 length is 15 residues. Germline V gives CDR1 MNHEY, CDR2 SVGAGI. V lost 6 bases to trimming and J lost 2 bases, with 14 bases between them. The CDR3 coding sequence is TGTGCCAGCAGCGATGAGGGTGCCCCCTACAATGAGCAGTTCTTC. Translation gives CASSDEGAPYNEQFF.

This chain links TRBV19 with TRBJ2-1; 11 positions match TRBD2. V shed 6 bases and J 4 bases; nucleotides not matched to a gene: 5. This CDR3 region has 15 residues. CDR1 and CDR2 from the germline V gene are LNHDA and SQIVND (reference sequence). The DNA of the CDR3 is TGTGCCAGTAGGAGAACTAGCGGGGGTTACAATGAGCAGTTCTTC. Translated: CASRRTSGGYNEQFF.

V gene TRBV29-1 combines with J gene TRBJ2-7, with D possibly TRBD1 on 6 matching bases. The germline V gene encodes CDR1 SQVTM and CDR2 ANQGSEA. The CDR3 length is 13 residues. V lost 7 bases to trimming and J lost 2 bases, with 15 bases between them. The CDR3 nucleotides are TGCAGCGCACAACCAGGGGTCGCCTACGAGCAGTACTTC. This translates into CSAQPGVAYEQYF.